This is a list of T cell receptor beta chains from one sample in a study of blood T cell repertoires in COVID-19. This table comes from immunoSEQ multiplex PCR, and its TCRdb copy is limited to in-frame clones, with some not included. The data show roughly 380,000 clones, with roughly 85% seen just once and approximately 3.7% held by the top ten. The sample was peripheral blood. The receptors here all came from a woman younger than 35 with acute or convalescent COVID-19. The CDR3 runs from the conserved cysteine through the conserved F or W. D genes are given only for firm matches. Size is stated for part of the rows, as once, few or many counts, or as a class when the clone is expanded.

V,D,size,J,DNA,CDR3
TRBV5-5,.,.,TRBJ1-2,TGTGCCAGCAGCTTGGGCCCCGCAGGGGACGGCTATGGCTACACCTTC,CASSLGPAGDGYGYTF
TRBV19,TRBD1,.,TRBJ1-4,TGTGCCAGCCTCCAGACAGGGGGTGAAAAACTGTTTTTT,CASLQTGGEKLFF
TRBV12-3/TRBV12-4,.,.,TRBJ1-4,TGTGCCAGCAGCACTACCGGGAATGAAAAACTGTTTTTT,CASSTTGNEKLFF
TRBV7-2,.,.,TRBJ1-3,TGTGCCAGCAGCGTGGACAGCTCTGGAAACACCATATATTTT,CASSVDSSGNTIYF
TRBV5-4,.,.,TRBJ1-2,TGTGCCAGCAGCTTGGAAGCACCCACGGGGGGCTACACCTTC,CASSLEAPTGGYTF
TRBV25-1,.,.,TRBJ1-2,TGTGCCAGCAGTCCCGGGGGGGGCCCAGGCTACACCTTC,CASSPGGGPGYTF
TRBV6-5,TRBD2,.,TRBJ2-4,TGTGCCAGCAGCCGGACTAGTAAAAACATTCAGTACTTC,CASSRTSKNIQYF
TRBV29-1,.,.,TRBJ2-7,TGCAGCGCCTCGGGGGACAGACCCTACGAGCAGTACTTC,CSASGDRPYEQYF
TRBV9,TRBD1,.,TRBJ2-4,TGTGCCAGCAGCGACGGACAGGGAGACATTCAGTACTTC,CASSDGQGDIQYF
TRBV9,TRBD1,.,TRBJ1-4,TGTGCCAGCAGGGGACAGGGGGAGAAGGAAAAACTGTTTTTT,CASRGQGEKEKLFF
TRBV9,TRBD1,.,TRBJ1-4,TGTGCCAGCAGCGTAGCTATCCGACAGGGGGGTAACGAAAAACTGTTTTTT,CASSVAIRQGGNEKLFF
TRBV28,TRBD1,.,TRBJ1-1,TGTGCCAGCAGTCGTAAAATCAGGGGGTGGGAAGCTTTCTTT,CASSRKIRGWEAFF
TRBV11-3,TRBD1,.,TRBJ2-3,TGTGCCAGCAGCTCAAGACAGGGCAAAGATACGCAGTATTTT,CASSSRQGKDTQYF
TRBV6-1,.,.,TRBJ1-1,TGTGCCAGCAGTGAAAAATGGCAGAACACTGAAGCTTTCTTT,CASSEKWQNTEAFF
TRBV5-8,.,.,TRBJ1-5,TGTGCCAGCAGCTTGCATTTAAACCAGGCGAGCAATCAGCCCCAGCATTTT,CASSLHLNQASNQPQHF
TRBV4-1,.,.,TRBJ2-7,TGCGCCAGCAGCCAGGCGGACACGGTAGCCTACGAGCAGTACTTC,CASSQADTVAYEQYF
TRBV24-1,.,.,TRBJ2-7,TGTGCCACCAGTGACAGGCGTTGGTCCTACGAGCAGTACTTC,CATSDRRWSYEQYF
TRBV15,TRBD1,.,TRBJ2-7,TGTGCCACCAGCAGGGCCCAGGACAGGGCTGACGAGCAGTACTTC,CATSRAQDRADEQYF
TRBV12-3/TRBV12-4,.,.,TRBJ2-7,TGTGCCAGCAGTTTAGGGGGCAGGGCCGAGCAGTACTTC,CASSLGGRAEQYF
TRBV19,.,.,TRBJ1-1,TGTGCCAGTAGTGGGCAGGAAGACATGAACACTGAAGCTTTCTTT,CASSGQEDMNTEAFF
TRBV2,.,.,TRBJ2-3,TGTGCCAGCAATAAAGGGAGAACAGATACGCAGTATTTT,CASNKGRTDTQYF
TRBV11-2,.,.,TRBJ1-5,TGTGCCAGCAGCTTAGATGGGGGGGGTGGCAATCAGCCCCAGCATTTT,CASSLDGGGGNQPQHF
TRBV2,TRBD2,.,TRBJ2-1,TGTGCCAGCAGAATAGCGGGGGGAGAGCAGTTCTTC,CASRIAGGEQFF
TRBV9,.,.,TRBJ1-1,TGTGCCAGCAGCGGAGGAGGTCGGGCTTTCTTT,CASSGGGRAFF
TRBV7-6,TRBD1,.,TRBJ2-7,TGTGCCAGCAGCTTAAGCTCAGGGGGATCCTACGAGCAGTACTTC,CASSLSSGGSYEQYF
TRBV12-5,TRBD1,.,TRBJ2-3,TGTGCTAGTGGTGCTAACCGGGACAGGGGGACAGATACGCAGTATTTT,CASGANRDRGTDTQYF
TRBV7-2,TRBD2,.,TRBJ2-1,TGTGCCAGCAGCTTAGACGGGACTAGCAGTGAGCAGTTCTTC,CASSLDGTSSEQFF
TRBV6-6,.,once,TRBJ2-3,TGTGCCAGCAGCCGATTCGCGGGGCTCTATCGCACAGATACGCAGTATTTT,CASSRFAGLYRTDTQYF
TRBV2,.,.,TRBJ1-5,TGTGCCAGCAGTGTACCCGGGGGGGCCCGCAATCAGCCCCAGCATTTT,CASSVPGGARNQPQHF
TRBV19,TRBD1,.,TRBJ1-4,TGTGCCAGTAGCTATACCCCGGGACAGTGGGAAAAACTGTTTTTT,CASSYTPGQWEKLFF
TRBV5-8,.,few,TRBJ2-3,TGTGCCAGCAGTGGGGCAGGCAGCATCATAGCGCAGTATTTT,CASSGAGSIIAQYF
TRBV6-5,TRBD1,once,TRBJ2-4,TGTGCCAGCAGTCGACAGGGGGCTAGCCACATTCAGTACTTC,CASSRQGASHIQYF
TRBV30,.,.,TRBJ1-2,TGTGCCTGGATTAACGGCGGATACTTTGGCTACACCTTC,CAWINGGYFGYTF
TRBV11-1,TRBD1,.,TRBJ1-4,TGTGCCAGCAGCTCCCGGGACAGATATAATGAAAAACTGTTTTTT,CASSSRDRYNEKLFF
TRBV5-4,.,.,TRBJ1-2,TGTGCCAGCAGCTCCGGGGAGGCAAACTATGGCTACACCTTC,CASSSGEANYGYTF
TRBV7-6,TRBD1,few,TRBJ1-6,TGTGCCAGCAGCTTTGAGGGGGCGCCGGATTCACCCCTCCACTTT,CASSFEGAPDSPLHF
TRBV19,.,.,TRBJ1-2,TGTGCCAGCCTCAAAAGGGGGGGTTACTATGGCTACACCTTC,CASLKRGGYYGYTF
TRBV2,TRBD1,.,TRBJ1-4,TGTGCCAGCACCTGGGGGGGGGACAGGGCCTCACTGTTTTTT,CASTWGGDRASLFF
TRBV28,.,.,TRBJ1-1,TGTGCCAGCAGTTTATCCTATCGTACGAGCACTGAAGCTTTCTTT,CASSLSYRTSTEAFF
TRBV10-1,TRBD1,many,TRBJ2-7,TGCGCCAGCAGTTATAGCCGGGACAGGGGGCTCTACGAGCAGTACTTC,CASSYSRDRGLYEQYF
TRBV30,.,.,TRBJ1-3,TGTGCCTACCTCAGGGCTGGAAACACCATATATTTT,CAYLRAGNTIYF
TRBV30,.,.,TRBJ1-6,TGTGCCTGGAGGGAGGGAAATTCACCCCTCCACTTT,CAWREGNSPLHF
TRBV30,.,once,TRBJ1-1,TGTGCCTGGAGCGGGGGTGTGGGCTGGTCTGAAGCTTTCTTT,CAWSGGVGWSEAFF
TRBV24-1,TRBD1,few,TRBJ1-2,TGTGCCACCAGTGAGTCCGGGACAGGGGAGCTTCTCTATGGCTACACCTTC,CATSESGTGELLYGYTF
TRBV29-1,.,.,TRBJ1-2,TGCAGCGTAACAGGAGCCTATGGCTACACCTTC,CSVTGAYGYTF
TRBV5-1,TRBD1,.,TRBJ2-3,TGCGCCAGCAGCTCGAGGACAGGGGTTGCAGATACGCAGTATTTT,CASSSRTGVADTQYF
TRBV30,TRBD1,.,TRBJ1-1,TGTGCCTGCACGGGGACAGGGGTTACTGAAGCTTTCTTT,CACTGTGVTEAFF
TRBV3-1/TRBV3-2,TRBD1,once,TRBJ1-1,TGTGCCAGCAGCCACACCGGGACAGGGAACACTGAAGCTTTCTTT,CASSHTGTGNTEAFF
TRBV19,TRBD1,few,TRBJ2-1,TGTGCCAGTAGGAGACAGGGGGTTGTTTCTAGCTCCTACAATGAGCAGTTCTTC,CASRRQGVVSSSYNEQFF
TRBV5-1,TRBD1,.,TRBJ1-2,TGCGCCACCGGGACAGGGACCAACTATGGCTACACCTTC,CATGTGTNYGYTF
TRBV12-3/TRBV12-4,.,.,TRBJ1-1,TGTGCCAGCAGTCTCGGGGAGAGCACTGAAGCTTTCTTT,CASSLGESTEAFF
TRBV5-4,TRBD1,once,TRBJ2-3,TGTGCCAGCAGCTTGGGTTTCCGGGACAGGGTTGCAGATACGCAGTATTTT,CASSLGFRDRVADTQYF
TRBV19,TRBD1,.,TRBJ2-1,TGTGCCAGTAGTAGGGGGACAGGGGGATCCTACAATGAGCAGTTCTTC,CASSRGTGGSYNEQFF
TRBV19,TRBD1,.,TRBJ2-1,TGTGCCAGTAGTATAAACCTCGGACAGGGGGTATTCGATGAGCAGTTCTTC,CASSINLGQGVFDEQFF
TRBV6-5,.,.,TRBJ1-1,TGTGCCAGCTCCGACAGCAGGAACACTGAAGCTTTCTTT,CASSDSRNTEAFF
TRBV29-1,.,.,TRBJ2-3,TGCAGCGTTGGAAGGGGGGGCCACCAGATAAAGCAGTATTTT,CSVGRGGHQIKQYF
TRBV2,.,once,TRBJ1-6,TGTGCCAGCAGCCTCAGGGGTGAGCGATCACCCCTCCACTTT,CASSLRGERSPLHF
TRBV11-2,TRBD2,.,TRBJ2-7,TGTGCCAGCAGCTTAGTCGGGGGGTCCTACGAGCAGTACTTC,CASSLVGGSYEQYF
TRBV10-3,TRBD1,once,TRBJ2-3,TGTGCCATCAGGCCAGGACAGGGGTGGGCAGATACGCAGTATTTT,CAIRPGQGWADTQYF